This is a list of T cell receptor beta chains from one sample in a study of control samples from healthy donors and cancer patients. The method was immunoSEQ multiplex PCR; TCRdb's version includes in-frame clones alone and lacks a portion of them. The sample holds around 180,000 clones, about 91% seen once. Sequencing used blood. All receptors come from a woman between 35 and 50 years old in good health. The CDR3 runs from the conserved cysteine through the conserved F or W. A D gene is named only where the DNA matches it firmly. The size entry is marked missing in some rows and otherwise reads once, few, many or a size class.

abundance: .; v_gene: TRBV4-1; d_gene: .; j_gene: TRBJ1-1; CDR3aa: CASSQEYTLNTEAFF; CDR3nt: TGCGCCAGCAGCCAAGAATACACGTTGAACACTGAAGCTTTCTTT
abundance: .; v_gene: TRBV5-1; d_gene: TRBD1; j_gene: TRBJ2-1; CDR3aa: CASRPGTGPNNEQFF; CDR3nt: TGCGCCAGCAGGCCCGGGACAGGGCCAAACAATGAGCAGTTCTTC
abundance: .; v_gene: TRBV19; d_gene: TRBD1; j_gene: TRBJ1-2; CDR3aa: CASRPGQGNYGYGYTF; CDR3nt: TGTGCCAGTAGGCCGGGACAGGGTAACTATGGCTATGGCTACACCTTC
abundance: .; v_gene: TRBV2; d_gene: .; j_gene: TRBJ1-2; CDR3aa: CASSRQDPPNYGYTF; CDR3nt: TGTGCCAGCAGTCGACAGGACCCGCCTAACTATGGCTACACCTTC
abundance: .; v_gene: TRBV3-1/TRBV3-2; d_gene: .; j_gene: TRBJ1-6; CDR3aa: CASSQALNSPLHF; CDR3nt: TGTGCCAGCAGCCAAGCCCTTAATTCACCCCTCCACTTT
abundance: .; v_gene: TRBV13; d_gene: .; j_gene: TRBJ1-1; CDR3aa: CATVNRAGMTEAFF; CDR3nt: TGTGCCACCGTTAATAGGGCAGGGATGACTGAAGCTTTCTTT
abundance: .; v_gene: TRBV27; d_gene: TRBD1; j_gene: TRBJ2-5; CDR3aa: CASRADRGTQETQYF; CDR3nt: TGTGCCAGCAGGGCCGACAGGGGAACTCAAGAGACCCAGTACTTC
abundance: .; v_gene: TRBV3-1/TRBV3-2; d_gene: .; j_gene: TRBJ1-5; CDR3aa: CASSQSHGGVQPQHF; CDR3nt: TGTGCCAGCAGCCAAAGTCACGGAGGGGTTCAGCCCCAGCATTTT
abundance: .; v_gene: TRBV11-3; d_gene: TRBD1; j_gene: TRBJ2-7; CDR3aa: CASSPQGALYEQYF; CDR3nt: TGTGCCAGCAGCCCACAGGGGGCCCTCTACGAGCAGTACTTC
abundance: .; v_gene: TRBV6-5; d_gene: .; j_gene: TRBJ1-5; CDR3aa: CASLRDQPQHF; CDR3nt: TGTGCCAGTCTCCGGGATCAGCCCCAGCATTTT
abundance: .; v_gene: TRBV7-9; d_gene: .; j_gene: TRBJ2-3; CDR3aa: CASSFQLGISTDTQYF; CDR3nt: TGTGCCAGCAGCTTCCAACTAGGCATAAGCACAGATACGCAGTATTTT
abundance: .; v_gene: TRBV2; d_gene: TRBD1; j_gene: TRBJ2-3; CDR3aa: CASGRGRDTQYF; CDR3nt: TGTGCCAGCGGCAGGGGGCGGGATACGCAGTATTTT
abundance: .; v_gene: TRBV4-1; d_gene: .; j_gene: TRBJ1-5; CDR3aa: CASSQGDSDQPQHF; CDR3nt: TGCGCCAGCAGCCAAGGGGATAGCGATCAGCCCCAGCATTTT
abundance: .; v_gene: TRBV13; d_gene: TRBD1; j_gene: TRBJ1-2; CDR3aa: CASSLWDRGMNGYTF; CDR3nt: TGTGCCAGCAGCTTATGGGACAGGGGAATGAATGGCTACACCTTC
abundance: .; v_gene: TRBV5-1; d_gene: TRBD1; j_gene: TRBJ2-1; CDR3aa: CASSLRDRGALAVLSEQFF; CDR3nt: TGCGCCAGCAGCCTGCGGGACAGGGGGGCACTAGCGGTCCTTAGTGAGCAGTTCTTC
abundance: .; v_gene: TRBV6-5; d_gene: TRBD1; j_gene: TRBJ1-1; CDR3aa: CASSRTGNTEAFF; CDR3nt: TGTGCCAGCAGCAGGACAGGGAACACTGAAGCTTTCTTT
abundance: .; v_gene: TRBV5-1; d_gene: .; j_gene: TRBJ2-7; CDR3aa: CASSPSGSYEQYF; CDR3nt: TGCGCCAGCAGCCCCTCTGGGTCCTACGAGCAGTACTTC
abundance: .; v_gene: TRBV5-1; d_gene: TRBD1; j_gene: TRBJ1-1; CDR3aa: CASSLWTGGNTEAFF; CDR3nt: TGCGCCAGCAGCTTATGGACAGGTGGGAACACTGAAGCTTTCTTT
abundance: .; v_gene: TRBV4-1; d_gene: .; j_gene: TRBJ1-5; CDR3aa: CASSPGALSNQPQHF; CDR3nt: TGCGCCAGCAGCCCCGGGGCCCTAAGCAATCAGCCCCAGCATTTT
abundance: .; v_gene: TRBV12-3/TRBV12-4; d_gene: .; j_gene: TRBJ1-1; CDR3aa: CAIRGSLNTEAFF; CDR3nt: TGTGCCATCCGGGGGTCTTTGAACACTGAAGCTTTCTTT
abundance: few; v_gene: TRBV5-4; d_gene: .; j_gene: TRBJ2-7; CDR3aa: CASSLEAGWQVAEQYF; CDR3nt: TGTGCCAGCAGCTTGGAGGCGGGATGGCAGGTGGCCGAGCAGTACTTC
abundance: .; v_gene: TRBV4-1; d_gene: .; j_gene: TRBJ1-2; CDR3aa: CASSHVNRGGGYGYTF; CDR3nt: TGCGCCAGCAGCCACGTCAATCGGGGGGGCGGCTATGGCTACACCTTC
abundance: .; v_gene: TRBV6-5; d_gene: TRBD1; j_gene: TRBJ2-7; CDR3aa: CASSTGTGGYEQYF; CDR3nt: TGTGCCAGCAGCACAGGGACAGGGGGCTACGAGCAGTACTTC
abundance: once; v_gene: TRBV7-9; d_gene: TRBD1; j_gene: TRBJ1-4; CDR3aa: CASLPRFGTEGRDSEKLFF; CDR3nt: TGTGCCAGCCTACCCCGCTTCGGGACAGAAGGGAGGGACTCTGAAAAACTGTTTTTT
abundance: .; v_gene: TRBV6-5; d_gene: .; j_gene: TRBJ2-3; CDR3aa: CASSSLWGSTDTQYF; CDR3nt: TGTGCCAGCAGCAGCTTGTGGGGCAGCACAGATACGCAGTATTTT
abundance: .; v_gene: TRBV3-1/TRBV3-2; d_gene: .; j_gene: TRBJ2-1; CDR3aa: CASSQIWDNEQFF; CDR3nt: TGTGCCAGCAGCCAAATATGGGACAATGAGCAGTTCTTC
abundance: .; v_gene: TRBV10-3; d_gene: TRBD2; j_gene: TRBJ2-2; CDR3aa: CATPPTSGVDTGELFF; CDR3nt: TGTGCCACCCCACCGACTAGCGGGGTCGACACCGGGGAGCTGTTTTTT
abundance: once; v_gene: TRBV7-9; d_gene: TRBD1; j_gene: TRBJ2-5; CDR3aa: CASSSSTGTEFQETQYF; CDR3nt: TGTGCCAGCAGCTCGTCAACCGGGACAGAATTCCAAGAGACCCAGTACTTC
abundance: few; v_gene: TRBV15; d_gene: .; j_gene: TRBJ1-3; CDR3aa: CATSREFALGTNSGNTIYF; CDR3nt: TGTGCCACCAGCAGAGAATTCGCCCTCGGCACCAACTCTGGAAACACCATATATTTT
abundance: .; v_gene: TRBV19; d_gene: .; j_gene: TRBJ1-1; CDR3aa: CASSLSPRGTEAFF; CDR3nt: TGTGCCAGTAGTTTGTCCCCACGGGGCACTGAAGCTTTCTTT
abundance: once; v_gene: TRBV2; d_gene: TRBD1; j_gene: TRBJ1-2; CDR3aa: CASKIGTGTINTF; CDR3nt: TGTGCCAGCAAAATCGGGACAGGGACAATTAACACCTTC
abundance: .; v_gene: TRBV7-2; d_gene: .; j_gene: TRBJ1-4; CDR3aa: CASSARAATNEKLFF; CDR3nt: TGTGCCAGCAGCGCCCGGGCCGCAACTAATGAAAAACTGTTTTTT
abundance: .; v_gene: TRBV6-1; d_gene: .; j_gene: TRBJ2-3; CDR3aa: CASSEWGASSTDTQYF; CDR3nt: TGTGCCAGCAGTGAATGGGGAGCATCTAGCACAGATACGCAGTATTTT
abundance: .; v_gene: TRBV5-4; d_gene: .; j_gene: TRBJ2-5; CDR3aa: CASRRQGLQETQYF; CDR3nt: TGTGCCAGCAGACGGCAGGGACTTCAAGAGACCCAGTACTTC
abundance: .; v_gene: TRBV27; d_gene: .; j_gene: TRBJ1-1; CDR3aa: CASTVGGVNTEAFF; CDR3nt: TGTGCCAGCACCGTGGGAGGGGTGAACACTGAAGCTTTCTTT
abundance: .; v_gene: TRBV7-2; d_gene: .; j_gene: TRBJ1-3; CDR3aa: CASSPGGSGNTIYF; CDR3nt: TGTGCCAGCAGCCCCGGCGGGTCTGGAAACACCATATATTTT
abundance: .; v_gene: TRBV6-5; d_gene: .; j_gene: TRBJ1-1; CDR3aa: CASPVQGLNTEAFF; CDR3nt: TGTGCCAGCCCGGTGCAGGGGCTGAACACTGAAGCTTTCTTT
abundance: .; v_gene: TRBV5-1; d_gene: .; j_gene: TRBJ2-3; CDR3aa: CASSVAGYIATDTQYF; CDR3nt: TGCGCCAGCAGCGTGGCGGGTTACATAGCCACAGATACGCAGTATTTT
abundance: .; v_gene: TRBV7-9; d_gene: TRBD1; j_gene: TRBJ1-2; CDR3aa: CASSLGDRSNYGYTF; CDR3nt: TGTGCCAGCAGCTTAGGGGACAGGTCTAACTATGGCTACACCTTC
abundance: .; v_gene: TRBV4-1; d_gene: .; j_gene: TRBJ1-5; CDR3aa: CASSQESRGHQPQHF; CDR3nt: TGCGCCAGCAGCCAAGAAAGCAGGGGTCATCAGCCCCAGCATTTT
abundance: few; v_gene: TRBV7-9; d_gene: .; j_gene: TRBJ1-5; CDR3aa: CASSLGTGMPQHF; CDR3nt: TGTGCCAGCAGCTTAGGAACGGGAATGCCCCAGCATTTT
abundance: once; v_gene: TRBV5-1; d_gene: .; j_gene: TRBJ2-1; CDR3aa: CASSLGENLEQFF; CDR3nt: TGCGCCAGCAGCCTCGGGGAAAACCTGGAGCAGTTCTTC
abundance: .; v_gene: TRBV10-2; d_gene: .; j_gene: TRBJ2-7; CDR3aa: CASSESFRIISSYEQYF; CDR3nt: TGCGCCAGCAGTGAGTCATTTAGGATAATAAGCTCCTACGAGCAGTACTTC
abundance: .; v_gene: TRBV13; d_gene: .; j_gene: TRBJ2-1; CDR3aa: CASSLSGSVEQFF; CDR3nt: TGTGCCAGCAGCTTATCAGGTAGCGTAGAGCAGTTCTTC
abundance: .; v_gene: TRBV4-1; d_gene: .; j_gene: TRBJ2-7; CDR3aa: CASSQERVYEQYF; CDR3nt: TGCGCCAGCAGCCAAGAAAGAGTCTACGAGCAGTACTTC
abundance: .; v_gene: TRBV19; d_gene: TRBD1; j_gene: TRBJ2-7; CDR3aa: CASRTTGQSYEQYF; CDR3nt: TGTGCCAGTAGAACGACGGGACAGTCCTACGAGCAGTACTTC
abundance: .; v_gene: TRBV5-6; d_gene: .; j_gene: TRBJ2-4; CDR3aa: CASSLYLAKNIQYF; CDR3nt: TGTGCCAGCAGCTTATACTTAGCCAAAAACATTCAGTACTTC
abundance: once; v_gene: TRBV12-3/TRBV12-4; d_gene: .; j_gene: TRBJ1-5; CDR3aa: CASSSGGIQPQHF; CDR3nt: TGTGCCAGCAGTAGCGGGGGGATTCAGCCCCAGCATTTT
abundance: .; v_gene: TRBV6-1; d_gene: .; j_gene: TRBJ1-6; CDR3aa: CASSEIVRNNSPLHF; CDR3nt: TGTGCCAGCAGTGAAATCGTCAGGAATAATTCACCCCTCCACTTT
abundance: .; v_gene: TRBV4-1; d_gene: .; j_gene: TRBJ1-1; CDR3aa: CASSRTVNTEAFF; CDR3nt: TGCGCCAGCAGCCGGACGGTGAACACTGAAGCTTTCTTT